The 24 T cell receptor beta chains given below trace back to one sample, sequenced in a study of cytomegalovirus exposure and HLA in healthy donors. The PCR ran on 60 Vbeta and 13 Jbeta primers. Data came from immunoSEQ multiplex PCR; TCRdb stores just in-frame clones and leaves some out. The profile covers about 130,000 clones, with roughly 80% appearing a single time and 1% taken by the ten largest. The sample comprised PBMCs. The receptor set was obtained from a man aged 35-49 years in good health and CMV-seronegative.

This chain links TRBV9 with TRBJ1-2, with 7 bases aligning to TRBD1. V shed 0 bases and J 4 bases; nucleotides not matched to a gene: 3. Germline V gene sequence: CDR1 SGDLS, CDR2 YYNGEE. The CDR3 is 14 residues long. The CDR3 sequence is CASSVGDRAYGYTF. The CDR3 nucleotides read TGTGCCAGCAGCGTAGGAGACAGGGCCTATGGCTACACCTTC.

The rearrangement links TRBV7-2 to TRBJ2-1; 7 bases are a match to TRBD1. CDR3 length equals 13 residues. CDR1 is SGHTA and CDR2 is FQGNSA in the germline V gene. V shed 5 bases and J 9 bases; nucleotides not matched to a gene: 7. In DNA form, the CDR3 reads TGTGCCAGCAGCATGCCGACAGGGTCTGAGCAGTTCTTC. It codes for CASSMPTGSEQFF. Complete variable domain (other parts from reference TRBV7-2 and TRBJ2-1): GAGVSQSPSNKVTEKGKDVELRCDPISGHTALYWYRQSLGQGLEFLIYFQGNSAPDKSGLPSDRFSAERTGGSVSTLTIQRTQQEDSAVYLCASSMPTGSEQFFGPGTRLTVL.

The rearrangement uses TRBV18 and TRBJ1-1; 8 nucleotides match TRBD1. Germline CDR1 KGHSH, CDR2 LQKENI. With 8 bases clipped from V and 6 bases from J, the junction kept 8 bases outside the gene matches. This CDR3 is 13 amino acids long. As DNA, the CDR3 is TGTGCCAGCGTTCTACAGGGGGGAGCTGAAGCTTTCTTT. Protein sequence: CASVLQGGAEAFF.

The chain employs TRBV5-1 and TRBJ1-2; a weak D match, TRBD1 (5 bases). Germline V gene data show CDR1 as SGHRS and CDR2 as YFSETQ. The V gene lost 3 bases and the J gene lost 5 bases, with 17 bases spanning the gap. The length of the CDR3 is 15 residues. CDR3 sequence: CASSSRGGEGYGYTF. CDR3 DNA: TGCGCCAGCAGCTCCCGGGGAGGGGAAGGGTATGGCTACACCTTC.

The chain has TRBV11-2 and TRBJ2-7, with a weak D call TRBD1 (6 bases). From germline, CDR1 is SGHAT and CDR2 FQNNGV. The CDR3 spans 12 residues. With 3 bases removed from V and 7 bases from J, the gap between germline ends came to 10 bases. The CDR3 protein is CASSFARGEQYF. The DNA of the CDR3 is TGTGCCAGCAGCTTCGCCAGGGGTGAGCAGTACTTC.

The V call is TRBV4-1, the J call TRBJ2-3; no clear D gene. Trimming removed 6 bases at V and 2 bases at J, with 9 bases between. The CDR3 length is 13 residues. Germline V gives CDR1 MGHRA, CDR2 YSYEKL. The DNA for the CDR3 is TGCGCCAGCAGTGGGCAGGTCACAGATACGCAGTATTTT. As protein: CASSGQVTDTQYF.

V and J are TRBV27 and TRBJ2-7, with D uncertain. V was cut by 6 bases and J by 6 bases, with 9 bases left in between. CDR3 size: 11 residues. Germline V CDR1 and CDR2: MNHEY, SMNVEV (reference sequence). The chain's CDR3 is CASRQNSEQYF. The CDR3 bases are TGTGCCAGCAGGCAAAACTCCGAGCAGTACTTC.

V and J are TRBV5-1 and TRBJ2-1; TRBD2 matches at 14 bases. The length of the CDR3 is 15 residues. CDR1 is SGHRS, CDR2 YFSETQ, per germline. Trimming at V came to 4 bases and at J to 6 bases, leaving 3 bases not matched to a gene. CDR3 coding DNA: TGCGCCAGCAGCCTTGGGACTAGCGGGAGCAATGAGCAGTTCTTC. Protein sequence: CASSLGTSGSNEQFF.

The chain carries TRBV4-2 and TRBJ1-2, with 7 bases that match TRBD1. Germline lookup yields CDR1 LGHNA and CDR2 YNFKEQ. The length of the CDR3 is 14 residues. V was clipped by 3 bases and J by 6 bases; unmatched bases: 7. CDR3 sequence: CASSQTTGSDGYTF. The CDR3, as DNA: TGTGCCAGCAGCCAGACGACAGGGTCGGATGGCTACACCTTC.

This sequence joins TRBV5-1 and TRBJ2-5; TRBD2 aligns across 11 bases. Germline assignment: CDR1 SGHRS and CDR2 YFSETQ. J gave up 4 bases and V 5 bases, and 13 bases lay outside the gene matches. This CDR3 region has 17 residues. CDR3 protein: CASSRLPGLAAPETQYF. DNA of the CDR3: TGCGCCAGCAGTAGGCTCCCGGGACTAGCGGCCCCAGAGACCCAGTACTTC.

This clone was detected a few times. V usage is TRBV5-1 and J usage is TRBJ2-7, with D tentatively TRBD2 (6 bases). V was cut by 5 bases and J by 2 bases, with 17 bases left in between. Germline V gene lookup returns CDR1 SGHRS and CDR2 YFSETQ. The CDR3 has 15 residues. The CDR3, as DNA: TGCGCCAGCAGGCTAGCGCCTACACCTCCCTACGAGCAGTACTTC. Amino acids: CASRLAPTPPYEQYF. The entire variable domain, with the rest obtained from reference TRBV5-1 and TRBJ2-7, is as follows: KAGVTQTPRYLIKTRGQQVTLSCSPISGHRSVSWYQQTPGQGLQFLFEYFSETQRNKGNFPGRFSGRQFSNSRSEMNVSTLELGDSALYLCASRLAPTPPYEQYFGPGTRLTVT.

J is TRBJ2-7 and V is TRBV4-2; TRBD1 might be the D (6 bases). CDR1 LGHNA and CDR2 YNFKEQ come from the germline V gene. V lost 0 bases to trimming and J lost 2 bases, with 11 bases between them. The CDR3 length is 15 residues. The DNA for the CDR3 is TGTGCCAGCAGCCAAGACTGGGACAAAACCTACGAGCAGTACTTC. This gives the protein CASSQDWDKTYEQYF.

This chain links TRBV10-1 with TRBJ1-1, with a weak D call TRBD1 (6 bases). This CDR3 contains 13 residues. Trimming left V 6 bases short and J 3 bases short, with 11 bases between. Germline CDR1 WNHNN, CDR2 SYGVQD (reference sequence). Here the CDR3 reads CASSPDRDTEAFF. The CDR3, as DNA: TGCGCCAGCAGCCCGGACAGAGACACTGAAGCTTTCTTT.

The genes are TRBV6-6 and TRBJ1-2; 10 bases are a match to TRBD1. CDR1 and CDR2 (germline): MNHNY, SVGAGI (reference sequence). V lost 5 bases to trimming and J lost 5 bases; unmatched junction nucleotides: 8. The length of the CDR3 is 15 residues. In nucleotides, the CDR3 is TGTGCCAGCAGTCCCCCCGGGACAGGGGATTATGGCTACACCTTC. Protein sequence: CASSPPGTGDYGYTF.

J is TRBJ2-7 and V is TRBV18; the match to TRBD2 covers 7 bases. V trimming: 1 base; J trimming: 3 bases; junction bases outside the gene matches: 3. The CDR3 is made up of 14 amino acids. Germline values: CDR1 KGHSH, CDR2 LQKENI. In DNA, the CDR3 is TGTGCCAGCTCACCACTAGGACTAGACTACGAGCAGTACTTC. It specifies CASSPLGLDYEQYF.

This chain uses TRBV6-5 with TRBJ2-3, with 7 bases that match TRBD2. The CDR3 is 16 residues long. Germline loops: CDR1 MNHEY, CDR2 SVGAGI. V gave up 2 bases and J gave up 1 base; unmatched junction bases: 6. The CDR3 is CASSYLGTTGTDTQYF. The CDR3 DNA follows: TGTGCCAGCAGTTACCTGGGGACTACTGGCACAGATACGCAGTATTTT.

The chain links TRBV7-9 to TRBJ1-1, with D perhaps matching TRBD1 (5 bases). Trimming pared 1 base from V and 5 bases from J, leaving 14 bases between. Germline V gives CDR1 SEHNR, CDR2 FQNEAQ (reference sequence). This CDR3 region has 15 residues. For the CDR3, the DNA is TGTGCCAGCAGCTTAGGGCGGGGCGCTGGTACTGAAGCTTTCTTT. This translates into CASSLGRGAGTEAFF.

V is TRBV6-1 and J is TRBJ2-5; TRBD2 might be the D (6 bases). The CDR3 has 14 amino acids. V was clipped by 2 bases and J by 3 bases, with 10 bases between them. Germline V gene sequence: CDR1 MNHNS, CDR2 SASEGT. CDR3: CASSEPGTEETQYF. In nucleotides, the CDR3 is TGTGCCAGCAGTGAACCCGGGACTGAAGAGACCCAGTACTTC.

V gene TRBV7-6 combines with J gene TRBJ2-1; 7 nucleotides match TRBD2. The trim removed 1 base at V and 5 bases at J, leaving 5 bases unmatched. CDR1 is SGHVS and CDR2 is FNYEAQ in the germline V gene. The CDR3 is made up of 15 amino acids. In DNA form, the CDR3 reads TGTGCCAGCAGCTTAGGGGCGGGAGTAAACAATGAGCAGTTCTTC. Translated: CASSLGAGVNNEQFF.

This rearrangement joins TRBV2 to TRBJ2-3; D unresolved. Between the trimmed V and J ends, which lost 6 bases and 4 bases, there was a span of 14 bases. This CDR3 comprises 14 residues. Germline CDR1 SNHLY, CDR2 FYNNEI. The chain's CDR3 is CASSPAAGADTQYF. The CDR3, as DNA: TGTGCCAGCAGCCCGGCCGCAGGCGCAGATACGCAGTATTTT.

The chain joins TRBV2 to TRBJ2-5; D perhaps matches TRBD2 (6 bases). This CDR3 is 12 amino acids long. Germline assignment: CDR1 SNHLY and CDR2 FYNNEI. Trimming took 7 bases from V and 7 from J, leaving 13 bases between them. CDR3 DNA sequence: TGTGCCAGCAAAGGGGTGGGAGGGACCCAGTACTTC. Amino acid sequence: CASKGVGGTQYF. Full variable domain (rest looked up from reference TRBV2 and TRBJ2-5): EPEVTQTPSHQVTQMGQEVILRCVPISNHLYFYWYRQILGQKVEFLVSFYNNEISEKSEIFDDQFSVERPDGSNFTLKIRSTKLEDSAMYFCASKGVGGTQYFGPGTRLLVL.

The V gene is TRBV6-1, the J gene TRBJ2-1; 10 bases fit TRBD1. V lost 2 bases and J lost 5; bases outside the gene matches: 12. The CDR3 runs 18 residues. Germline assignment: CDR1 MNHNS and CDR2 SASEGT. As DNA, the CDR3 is TGTGCCAGCAGTGAATTTCCGGGACAGGGGAGCGTCCACAATGAGCAGTTCTTC. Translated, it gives CASSEFPGQGSVHNEQFF.

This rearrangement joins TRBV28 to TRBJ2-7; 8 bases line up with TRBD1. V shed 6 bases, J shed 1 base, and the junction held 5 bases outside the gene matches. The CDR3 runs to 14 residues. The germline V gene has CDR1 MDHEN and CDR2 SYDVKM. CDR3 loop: CASSPGQASYEQYF. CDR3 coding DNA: TGTGCCAGCAGCCCGGGACAGGCGTCCTACGAGCAGTACTTC.

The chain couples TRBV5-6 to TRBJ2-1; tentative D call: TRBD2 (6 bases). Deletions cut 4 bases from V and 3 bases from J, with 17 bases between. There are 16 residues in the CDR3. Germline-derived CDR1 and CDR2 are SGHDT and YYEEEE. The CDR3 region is CASSPDGREVYNEQFF. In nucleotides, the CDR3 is TGTGCCAGCAGCCCAGACGGGAGAGAAGTCTACAATGAGCAGTTCTTC.